The following is a T cell receptor beta chain sequence with its context. The sample providers were healthy Caucasian people from Russia, aged about 6 to 100. This specimen comes from a study of blood T cells in healthy people across ages. The V end was cut by 5 bases, the J end by 2 bases, with 12 bases between. CDR3 length: 14 residues. CDR1 is MGHRA, CDR2 YSYEKL, per germline. Together with a sample-barcoded 5' primer, a J-beta primer mix was included in a second PCR lasting about 6 to 11 cycles. TCRdb passed the 5' RACE reads through MiXCR, listing each CDR3 protein once. The repertoire holds 900,000 to 950,000 distinct CDR3 sequences, approximately 32% seen once, with 10% to 13% in the top ten. These data were also filed under a second study, of T cells of mothers and their children. That work adds: Three healthy Caucasian mothers, along with their six children, served as the donors. Per mother, over 8 million TCR beta CDR3 reads were obtained; per child, approximately 3 million.

V and J are TRBV4-1 and TRBJ1-2, with D tentatively TRBD1 (5 bases). The sequence was collected from a woman in her 40s in good health. Sequenced sample: blood. The CDR3, as DNA: TGCGCCAGCAGCTGGACAATCTCCAACTATGGCTACACCTTC. Protein sequence: CASSWTISNYGYTF.